This note documents a single TCR beta chain sequence. The data stem from a study of radiotherapy plus CTLA-4 blockade in lung cancer. Assay used: immunoSEQ multiplex PCR; TCRdb lists only in-frame clones, some missing. There are 85,000 to 100,000 clones in the sample; 85% to 90% occur only once, and 16% lies in the top ten. CTLA-4 blockade with ipilimumab, together with focal radiation, was given to patients with chemo-refractory metastatic non-small-cell lung cancer. Per the germline V gene, CDR1 is LGHNA and CDR2 is YSLEER. The CDR3 contains 18 residues. After removal of 0 bases from V and 4 bases from J, the junction contained 11 bases not matched to a gene.

This TCR came from a human donor with non-small cell lung cancer that progressed on radiotherapy plus ipilimumab. Sample: peripheral blood, taken from a patient treated with radiotherapy plus ipilimumab. The V call is TRBV4-3, the J call TRBJ1-4, with 7 bases lining up with TRBD1. The DNA of the CDR3 is TGCGCCAGCAGCCAAGAGGGGTGGGGGACAGAGGGTAATGAAAAACTGTTTTTT. Protein: CASSQEGWGTEGNEKLFF.